The 30 T cell receptor beta chains given below trace back to one sample, sequenced in a study of T cells in Graves' hyperthyroidism and ophthalmopathy. RNA transcripts served as the template for amplifying TCR beta CDR3 regions. The HTBI primer set was used in a first-round RT-PCR of the TCR CDR3. A single record per CDR3 protein comes from TCRdb applying MiXCR to the multiplex PCR reads. The sample lists 700,000 or so distinct CDR3 sequences, less than 20% seen once, with around 8.1% in the top ten. What was sequenced was blood. The receptor source for this set is a young man with Graves' hyperthyroidism.

On this clonotype: One base away lies a much larger clone, so this may be a sequencing read error. The gene calls are TRBV6-2 or TRBV6-3 and TRBJ2-2; D unresolved. The CDR3 has 12 amino acids. The V end was cut by 11 bases, the J end by 2 bases, with 9 bases between. Germline lookup yields CDR1 MNHEY and CDR2 SVGEGT. The CDR3 nucleotides are TGTGCCGGCTGTTTTAACACCGGGGAGCTGTTTTTT. Protein product: CAGCFNTGELFF.

The V call is TRBV27, the J call TRBJ2-2; 8 bases line up with TRBD1. The CDR3 covers 17 residues. V lost 3 bases to trimming and J lost 3 bases; unmatched junction nucleotides: 9. CDR1 and CDR2 from the germline V gene are MNHEY and SMNVEV (reference sequence). Here the CDR3 reads CASSFLLGQGDTGELFF. The CDR3 DNA reads TGTGCCAGCAGTTTTCTTTTAGGACAGGGAGACACCGGGGAGCTGTTTTTT.

This clonotype was counted ten times or more. The J gene is TRBJ2-7, the V gene TRBV6-1, with TRBD2 identical over 14 bases. V dropped 4 bases and J dropped 9; count of bases not matched to a gene: 8. CDR1 is MNHNS, CDR2 SASEGT, per germline. The CDR3 covers 15 residues. CDR3 protein: CASSGTGLAGVGQYF. For the CDR3, the DNA is TGTGCCAGCAGTGGGACGGGACTAGCGGGAGTAGGGCAGTACTTC.

This clonotype was recorded at least ten times. This rearrangement joins TRBV5-5 to TRBJ2-3, with 14 bases lining up with TRBD2. Trimming cost V 0 bases and J 6 bases; bases outside gene matches: 3. Germline V gene sequence: CDR1 SGHKS, CDR2 YYEKEE (reference sequence). The CDR3 is made up of 16 amino acids. The CDR3 DNA sequence: TGTGCCAGCAGCTTGGGGGGACTAGCGGGAGAGGATACGCAGTATTTT. Its translation is CASSLGGLAGEDTQYF. The complete variable domain, with remaining parts taken from reference TRBV5-5 and TRBJ2-3, reads DAGVTQSPTHLIKTRGQQVTLRCSPISGHKSVSWYQQVLGQGPQFIFQYYEKEERGRGNFPDRFSARQFPNYSSELNVNALLLGDSALYLCASSLGGLAGEDTQYFGPGTRLTVL.

A few counts support this clonotype. This chain uses TRBV5-8 with TRBJ1-5, with 9 bases that match TRBD1. Germline loops: CDR1 SGHTS, CDR2 YDEGEE. J was trimmed by 2 bases and V by 4 bases; bases with no gene match: 10. This CDR3 comprises 17 residues. This CDR3 reads CASSLRTGALGNQPQHF. The CDR3 nucleotides read TGTGCCAGCAGCCTACGGACAGGGGCCTTGGGCAATCAGCCCCAGCATTTT. Drawing the rest from reference TRBV5-8 and TRBJ1-5, the complete variable domain is EAGVTQSPTHLIKTRGQQATLRCSPISGHTSVYWYQQALGLGLQFLLWYDEGEERNRGNFPPRFSGRQFPNYSSELNVNALELEDSALYLCASSLRTGALGNQPQHFGDGTRLSIL.

This clonotype was seen ten or more times. The chain combines TRBV20-1 with TRBJ2-5; 10 nucleotides align to TRBD1. V trimming: 0 bases; J trimming: 5 bases; junction bases outside the gene matches: 12. The length of the CDR3 is 17 residues. From germline, CDR1 is DFQATT and CDR2 SNEGSKA (reference sequence). The CDR3: CSARDSSPTGGLETQYF. Written as DNA, the CDR3 is TGCAGTGCTAGAGATTCATCCCCGACAGGGGGCTTGGAGACCCAGTACTTC.

The chain carries TRBV29-1 and TRBJ2-2, with 7 bases fitting TRBD1. With V trimmed by 5 bases and J by 2 bases, 5 bases remained unmatched. Germline lookup yields CDR1 SQVTM and CDR2 ANQGSEA. The CDR3 totals 14 residues. The CDR3 loop reads CSVLGTANTGELFF. The CDR3 DNA is TGCAGCGTTTTGGGGACAGCAAACACCGGGGAGCTGTTTTTT.

The chain is built from TRBV5-1 and TRBJ1-2; tentative D call: TRBD1 (6 bases). V gave up 0 bases and J gave up 2 bases, with 11 bases separating them. The CDR3 consists of 15 residues. Germline CDR1 reads SGHRS; CDR2 reads YFSETQ. The CDR3 protein is CASSLGAGENYGYTF. As DNA, the CDR3 is TGCGCCAGCAGCTTGGGGGCAGGGGAGAACTATGGCTACACCTTC.

This clonotype was seen more than once but under ten times. The J gene is TRBJ1-2, the V gene TRBV7-2; no clear D. Trimming shortened V by 1 base and J by 1 base, and 4 bases separated the two germline ends. In germline, CDR1 is SGHTA, CDR2 FQGNSA. This CDR3 has 13 amino acids. This CDR3 is CASSLEINYGYTF. CDR3 coding DNA: TGTGCCAGCAGCTTAGAGATTAACTATGGCTACACCTTC.

This clonotype was seen ten or more times. This sequence joins TRBV28 and TRBJ2-1; 10 nucleotides align to TRBD2. The CDR3 extends over 16 amino acids. Germline CDR1 and CDR2: MDHEN and SYDVKM. The J segment lost 3 bases and the V segment lost 6 bases, leaving 8 bases of the junction unmatched. The CDR3 sequence: CASRRSGRVIYNEQFF. For the CDR3, the DNA is TGTGCCAGCAGGCGAAGCGGGAGGGTGATCTACAATGAGCAGTTCTTC.

This clonotype was picked up many times. The rearrangement uses TRBV20-1 and TRBJ2-1, with D perhaps TRBD2 (5 bases). The CDR3 sequence is 16 residues long. V gave up 0 bases and J gave up 3 bases, with 15 bases separating them. Germline CDR1 reads DFQATT; CDR2 reads SNEGSKA (reference sequence). The CDR3 sequence is CSARDRLGGLYNEQFF. CDR3 DNA sequence: TGCAGTGCTAGAGATCGTCTAGGCGGGCTCTACAATGAGCAGTTCTTC.

This clonotype was seen only a few times. The J gene is TRBJ2-7, the V gene TRBV2, with D uncertain. Germline values: CDR1 SNHLY, CDR2 FYNNEI. The CDR3 extends over 12 amino acids. Trimming removed 8 bases at V and 2 bases at J, with 10 bases between. CDR3 loop: CASLGPTYEQYF. Here the CDR3 DNA reads TGTGCCAGCTTGGGCCCAACCTACGAGCAGTACTTC.

This chain joins TRBV20-1 and TRBJ2-5; D is tentatively TRBD1 or TRBD2 (5 bases each). The CDR3 runs to 17 residues. Germline values: CDR1 DFQATT, CDR2 SNEGSKA (reference sequence). V was cut by 1 base and J by 2 bases, with 20 bases left in between. CDR3 sequence reads: CSARAASGTAFQETQYF. For the CDR3, the DNA is TGCAGTGCTAGAGCGGCCTCCGGGACGGCATTTCAAGAGACCCAGTACTTC.

This clonotype showed up many times. The chain uses TRBV29-1 and TRBJ2-7, with D uncertain. V was pared by 1 base and J by 3 bases, with 7 bases between. The germline CDR1 and CDR2 sequences are SQVTM and ANQGSEA. CDR3 size: 12 residues. The CDR3 DNA follows: TGCAGCGTTGAAGGGAATTACTACGAGCAGTACTTC. Protein: CSVEGNYYEQYF.

This clonotype showed up many times. This chain uses TRBV3-1 with TRBJ2-7; no definite D call. V lost 1 base and J 4 bases, leaving 8 bases between the germline ends. Germline CDR1 is LGHDT and CDR2 is YNNKEL (reference sequence). The CDR3 has 13 amino acids. The CDR3 loop reads CASSQAGPYEQYF. CDR3 DNA: TGTGCCAGCAGCCAAGCTGGACCTTACGAGCAGTACTTC.

As to this clonotype: Sequence at one end of the junction differs from germline and may be a read error. The gene calls are TRBV12-3 or TRBV12-4 and TRBJ1-5; D is ambiguous. There are 12 residues in the CDR3. The CDR3 DNA follows: TGTGCCAGCAGATTGGGGAATCAGCCCCGGCATTTT. The encoded protein is CASRLGNQPRHF.

The chain couples TRBV29-1 to TRBJ2-7; 9 bases fit TRBD1. The J segment lost 7 bases and the V segment lost 7 bases, leaving 8 bases of the junction unmatched. The CDR3 covers 12 residues. Per the germline V gene, CDR1 is SQVTM and CDR2 is ANQGSEA. The CDR3 DNA follows: TGCAGCGCCGAACAGGGGGCGGGTGAGCAGTACTTC. Translated: CSAEQGAGEQYF.

The gene calls are TRBV4-1 and TRBJ2-1; 11 bases are a match to TRBD2. The germline V gene has CDR1 MGHRA and CDR2 YSYEKL. This CDR3 contains 16 residues. V dropped 0 bases and J dropped 12; count of bases not matched to a gene: 10. The CDR3 coding sequence is TGCGCCAGCAGCCAAGATCGCCTAGCGGGAGGCGTAGTGCAGTTCTTC. Translating it yields CASSQDRLAGGVVQFF.

This clonotype came up a few times. V usage is TRBV5-5 and J usage is TRBJ1-3, with D hard to call. Per the germline V gene, CDR1 is SGHKS and CDR2 is YYEKEE (reference sequence). Trimming removed 4 bases from V and 0 bases from J, with 11 bases in between. The CDR3 sequence is 15 residues long. The CDR3 DNA reads TGTGCCAGCAGCCGCTCATGGGACTCTGGAAACACCATATATTTT. Protein: CASSRSWDSGNTIYF.

This clonotype occurred many times. CDR3 loop: CASSVSIGASGETQYF. In nucleotides, the CDR3 is TGTGCCAGCAGCGTATCAATTGGGGCCTCAGGGGAGACCCAGTACTTC. This sequence joins TRBV9 and TRBJ2-5; a possible D gene is TRBD1 (5 bases). This CDR3 is 16 amino acids long. The V end was cut by 1 base, the J end by 5 bases, with 18 bases between. CDR1 is SGDLS and CDR2 is YYNGEE in the germline V gene.

The V gene is TRBV20-1, the J gene TRBJ2-5; possibly TRBD2 for D (7 bases). Trimming removed 0 bases from V and 5 bases from J, with 16 bases in between. The length of the CDR3 is 15 residues. Per germline, CDR1 DFQATT and CDR2 SNEGSKA (reference sequence). CDR3 amino acids: CSAREGRGGGETQYF. The CDR3 nucleotides read TGCAGTGCTAGAGAGGGGAGAGGGGGGGGGGAGACCCAGTACTTC.

This clonotype occurred a few times. V usage is TRBV20-1 and J usage is TRBJ2-5, with 7 bases identical to TRBD1. CDR3 size: 14 residues. J lost 5 bases, V lost 2 bases, and 8 bases had no gene match. The germline CDR1 and CDR2 sequences are DFQATT and SNEGSKA (reference sequence). The CDR3 DNA reads TGCAGTGCTAGACAGAGGGACAGCCGGGAGACCCAGTACTTC. It translates to CSARQRDSRETQYF.

This clonotype was seen a handful of times. The chain recombines TRBV28 with TRBJ2-2, with TRBD1 matching over 9 bases. This CDR3 region has 15 residues. Germline CDR1 is MDHEN and CDR2 is SYDVKM. V was clipped by 5 bases and J by 6 bases; unmatched bases: 7. The CDR3 bases are TGTGCCAGCAGTGTCCGGGACAGGGAGTCCGGGGAGCTGTTTTTT. Amino acid sequence: CASSVRDRESGELFF.

Notes on this clonotype: Possible read error: a much larger clone is one base away. The gene calls are TRBV9 and TRBJ2-7; 9 nucleotides align to TRBD1. V dropped 0 bases and J dropped 7; count of bases not matched to a gene: 5. This CDR3 region has 14 residues. The germline V gene has CDR1 SGDLS and CDR2 YYNGEE. CDR3 in DNA: TGTGCCAGCAGCGTAGGGGGACAGGGAGTGGAGCAGTACTTC. Translated, it gives CASSVGGQGVEQYF. The complete variable domain, with remaining parts taken from reference TRBV9 and TRBJ2-7, reads DSGVTQTPKHLITATGQRVTLRCSPRSGDLSVYWYQQSLDQGLQFLIQYYNGEERAKGNILERFSAQQFPDLHSELNLSSLELGDSALYFCASSVGGQGVEQYFGPGTRLTVT.

The chain carries TRBV6-1 and TRBJ2-2; D is perhaps TRBD1 (6 bases). The CDR3 sequence is 18 residues long. Trimming took 6 bases from V and 0 from J, leaving 20 bases between them. Germline CDR1 reads MNHNS; CDR2 reads SASEGT. The chain's CDR3 is CASSDVRRTVSNTGELFF. DNA of the CDR3: TGTGCCAGCAGCGATGTTCGGCGGACAGTTTCGAACACCGGGGAGCTGTTTTTT.

The V and J genes are TRBV28 and TRBJ2-2; no clear D. The germline gives CDR1 MDHEN, CDR2 SYDVKM. The V and J ends lost 3 bases and 7 bases respectively, with 9 bases between them. The CDR3 has 13 amino acids. CDR3 sequence reads: CASSFGPSGELFF. The CDR3, as DNA: TGTGCCAGCAGTTTCGGGCCTAGCGGGGAGCTGTTTTTT.

The chain combines TRBV7-6 with TRBJ2-2; 8 nucleotides align to TRBD1. CDR1 and CDR2 from the germline V gene are SGHVS and FNYEAQ. The trim removed 2 bases at V and 4 bases at J, leaving 12 bases unmatched. This CDR3 is built from 18 residues. CDR3 region: CASSLYRTGFDGTGELFF. The CDR3 bases are TGTGCCAGCAGCTTATACAGGACAGGGTTTGATGGCACCGGGGAGCTGTTTTTT.

This clonotype was observed a few times. The genes are TRBV6-1 and TRBJ1-1; D is possibly TRBD1 (5 bases). CDR1 is MNHNS, CDR2 SASEGT, per germline. Between the trimmed V and J ends, which lost 8 bases and 3 bases, there was a span of 13 bases. The CDR3 is 13 residues long. DNA for the CDR3: TGTGCCAGCTCCGGGGACTCGTACACTGAAGCTTTCTTT. Amino acid sequence: CASSGDSYTEAFF.

Notes on this clonotype: This may be a read error: a much more frequent sequence differs by one nucleotide. The V and J genes are TRBV20-1 and TRBJ2-1, with 7 bases identical to TRBD2. The J call is in doubt because the DNA end fits TRBJ2-7 better. There are 18 residues in the CDR3. Germline loops: CDR1 DFQATT, CDR2 SNEGSKA (reference sequence). CDR3 bases: TGCAGTGCTAGAGCCTCCATCTTAGCGGGCATCTCCTACAATGAGCAGTACTTC. Its translation: CSARASILAGISYNEQYF.

J is TRBJ2-3 and V is TRBV6-1; the D gene could be TRBD1 or TRBD2 (5 bases each). The germline CDR1 and CDR2 sequences are MNHNS and SASEGT. The CDR3 consists of 14 residues. V was shortened by 6 bases and J by 8 bases, with 18 bases between the two germline ends. For the CDR3, the DNA is TGTGCCAGCAGGCCCGGGGTCACCGGGGCTACGCAGTATTTT. Protein: CASRPGVTGATQYF.